A single sample gave rise to the 2 T cell receptor beta chains below, sequenced in a study of early stage breast cancer tumors. Libraries were prepared by immunoSEQ multiplex PCR; TCRdb keeps only in-frame clonotypes and omits some of them. The sample holds some 8,100 clones, 70% to 80% seen once. Sequencing input: normal breast tissue next to the tumor. These receptor sequences come from a person aged 55 to 69 with breast cancer.

Here the CDR3 reads CASSYTDGTGREAFF. As DNA, the CDR3 is TGTGCCAGCAGCTACACGGATGGGACAGGAAGGGAAGCTTTCTTT. The J gene is TRBJ1-1, the V gene TRBV5-6; 8 nucleotides match TRBD1. The germline V gene encodes CDR1 SGHDT and CDR2 YYEEEE. CDR3 size: 15 residues. The ends lost 3 bases at V and 8 bases at J; junction bases unmatched: 12.

The gene calls are TRBV10-3 and TRBJ1-2, with a tentative D call TRBD1 (5 bases). The CDR3 covers 15 residues. V shed 2 bases and J shed 2 bases, with 12 bases lying between them. Germline loops: CDR1 ENHRY, CDR2 SYGVKD. The DNA for the CDR3 is TGTGCCATCAGTGAGGTTGGGGGAGCGAACTATGGCTACACCTTC. Translation gives CAISEVGGANYGYTF.